This T cell receptor (beta chain) was captured in a study of blood T cell repertoires in COVID-19. The overall study: PBMCs, B-cell-depleted T cells, or T cells provided the cDNA or gDNA that made up the material.

The data were produced by immunoSEQ multiplex PCR, yet TCRdb's version contains in-frame clones alone and is incomplete. The sample has under 200,000 clones, just under 80% seen once. Sequenced sample: peripheral blood. This TCR was sampled from a man between 65 and 85 years old with active or convalescent COVID-19.

The DNA of the CDR3 is TGTGCCAGCAGCCACTATGCTACGGACGAGCAGTACTTC. Protein: CASSHYATDEQYF. The rearrangement joins TRBV3-1 (or the pseudogene TRBV3-2) to TRBJ2-7; D not certain. V dropped 3 bases and J dropped 5 bases, with 11 bases sitting between them. Germline V gene sequence: CDR1 LGHDT, CDR2 YNNKEL (reference sequence). This CDR3 region has 13 residues.